Each of the 13 T cell receptor beta chains below was sequenced from the same sample in a study of radiotherapy plus CTLA-4 blockade in lung cancer. Sequencing was performed with immunoSEQ multiplex PCR; in TCRdb, only in-frame clones are kept and a portion is missing. Of under 45,000 clones in the sample, just under 80% were seen once. Sample: peripheral blood, taken from a patient treated with radiotherapy plus ipilimumab. Every receptor here comes from a human donor with non-small cell lung cancer that progressed on radiotherapy plus ipilimumab.

The chain links TRBV19 to TRBJ2-2, with TRBD1 identical over 7 bases. CDR3 length equals 14 residues. Germline assignment: CDR1 LNHDA and CDR2 SQIVND (reference sequence). The V and J ends lost 9 bases and 7 bases, in that order; junction bases with no gene match: 11. The CDR3 DNA reads as TGTGCCAGCGAAGACAGGGTACCCCTCGGGGAGCTGTTTTTT. Translation gives CASEDRVPLGELFF.

Concerning this clone: A read error may produce the germline difference seen at one junction end. The chain is built from TRBV15 and TRBJ1-3; no clear D. The CDR3 extends over 12 amino acids. CDR1 LNHNV and CDR2 YYDKDF come from the germline V gene (reference sequence). Here the CDR3 DNA reads TGTGCCACCGAGGTACGTGGGAGGTGGGTGGATTTT. This translates into CATEVRGRWVDF.

This clone was detected a few times. CDR3 coding DNA: TGTGCCAGCAGCCCCCACCCAGACCAAGAGACCCAGTACTTC. It specifies CASSPHPDQETQYF. The chain employs TRBV14 and TRBJ2-5; D gene uncertain. Germline V gene data show CDR1 as SGHDN and CDR2 as FVKESK. This CDR3 is 14 amino acids long. V lost 4 bases, J lost 0 bases, and 9 bases lay in between.

J is TRBJ1-1 and V is TRBV9; D may be TRBD1 (6 bases). From germline, CDR1 is SGDLS and CDR2 YYNGEE. V was shortened by 0 bases and J by 0 bases, with 15 bases between the two germline ends. The length of the CDR3 is 17 residues. CDR3 DNA: TGTGCCAGCAGCGTAGAGGCAGGGGCGGGGGTGAACACTGAAGCTTTCTTT. Translation gives CASSVEAGAGVNTEAFF.

This clone was counted once. The CDR3 DNA reads TGTGCCAGAAGCTTGGAGGAGATCCATGGCTACACCTTC. Encoded protein: CARSLEEIHGYTF. The V and J genes are TRBV5-3 and TRBJ1-2; D remains ambiguous. TRBV5-3 falls under the ORF class, with uncertain function. CDR3 size: 13 residues. The ends were cut back, 0 bases at V and 6 bases at J, with 9 bases in the middle.

V is TRBV7-2 and J is TRBJ2-2; 9 bases agree with TRBD2. V trimming: 10 bases; J trimming: 7 bases; junction bases outside the gene matches: 10. The CDR3 covers 14 residues. Germline lookup yields CDR1 SGHTA and CDR2 FQGNSA. The CDR3 nucleotides are TGTGCCACTACCTGGCGGGGGGGCCGCGGGGAGCTGTTTTTT. Protein product: CATTWRGGRGELFF.

J is TRBJ2-2 and V is TRBV12-5; TRBD1 aligns across 9 bases. The length of the CDR3 is 15 residues. V was clipped by 7 bases and J by 6 bases; unmatched bases: 9. The germline V gene has CDR1 LGHNT and CDR2 FRNRAP. The CDR3 sequence: CASAWGQGASGELFF. CDR3 nucleotide sequence: TGTGCTAGTGCGTGGGGACAGGGCGCGTCCGGGGAGCTGTTTTTT.

The rearrangement uses TRBV10-2 and TRBJ2-5, with TRBD2 identical over 8 bases. The DNA end is more similar to TRBJ2-7, so the J call may be wrong. The CDR3 runs to 14 residues. CDR1 and CDR2 (germline): WSHSY, SAAADI. CDR3 in DNA: TGCGCCACCTTAGGGCGCGGGGGGCCCTACGAGCAGTACTTC. Protein: CATLGRGGPYEQYF.

CDR3 sequence reads: CASSVGTGRVFGNTIYF. CDR3 nucleotide sequence: TGTGCCAGCAGCGTAGGGACAGGGCGGGTGTTTGGAAACACCATATATTTT. The J gene is TRBJ1-3, the V gene TRBV9, with 8 bases aligning to TRBD1. Losses at the gene ends were 0 bases for V and 3 bases for J; bases not matched to a gene: 8. Germline V CDR1 and CDR2: SGDLS, YYNGEE. This CDR3 is 17 amino acids long.

This chain links TRBV5-4 with TRBJ2-6; D may be TRBD1 (5 bases). Trimming took off 3 bases at V and 4 bases at J, with 11 bases between the two ends. CDR1 SGHNT and CDR2 YYREEE come from the germline V gene (reference sequence). The CDR3 spans 15 residues. The CDR3 DNA reads as TGTGCCAGCAGCTCGGAAGGGGTCGGGGCCAACGTCCTGACTTTC. Amino acids: CASSSEGVGANVLTF.

This clone was recorded only once. The identical CDR3 is also encoded by other nucleotide sequences in the sample. This chain links TRBV27 with TRBJ1-5, with D hard to call. The CDR3 length is 15 residues. The germline gives CDR1 MNHEY, CDR2 SMNVEV (reference sequence). V was clipped by 6 bases and J by 1 base, with 13 bases between them. CDR3 loop: CASRPGIISNQPQHF. The CDR3 nucleotides are TGTGCCAGCAGGCCCGGGATAATCAGCAATCAGCCCCAGCATTTT.

The chain is built from TRBV4-3 and TRBJ1-3; 8 bases are a match to TRBD1. This CDR3 has 16 amino acids. Germline CDR1 and CDR2: LGHNA and YSLEER. V shed 2 bases and J 4 bases; nucleotides not matched to a gene: 7. CDR3 sequence reads: CASSQSTGGGGNTIYF. The CDR3 nucleotides read TGCGCCAGCAGCCAATCTACAGGGGGAGGCGGAAACACCATATATTTT.

The V gene is TRBV5-8, the J gene TRBJ2-3, with TRBD1 identical over 11 bases. Germline values: CDR1 SGHTS, CDR2 YDEGEE. This CDR3 region has 18 residues. The J segment lost 0 bases and the V segment lost 4 bases, leaving 10 bases of the junction unmatched. CDR3 nucleotides: TGTGCCAGCAGCCACTACGGACAGGGGGCCTTTAGCACAGATACGCAGTATTTT. Encoded protein: CASSHYGQGAFSTDTQYF. The variable domain in full, completed from reference TRBV5-8 and TRBJ2-3, reads EAGVTQSPTHLIKTRGQQATLRCSPISGHTSVYWYQQALGLGLQFLLWYDEGEERNRGNFPPRFSGRQFPNYSSELNVNALELEDSALYLCASSHYGQGAFSTDTQYFGPGTRLTVL.